This TCR beta chain is drawn from a study of blood T cells in healthy people across ages. It was with a sample-barcoded 5' primer and a J-beta primer mix that a second PCR of roughly 7 to 12 cycles was run. In TCRdb, the 5' RACE reads were re-called with MiXCR into one record per CDR3 protein. Here the sample spans around 1,000,000 distinct CDR3 sequences, approximately 26% being singletons. These data were likewise used in another study, on T cells of mothers and their children.

The specimen sequenced was blood. This TCR was sampled from a girl aged 2-15 years in good health.

The CDR3 nucleotides read TGTGCCAGCAGCGCCCAAGCAGGGGTAGCTGGCTACACCTTC. Translation gives CASSAQAGVAGYTF. The rearrangement uses TRBV11-2 and TRBJ1-2; perhaps TRBD1 as D (6 bases). The CDR3 totals 14 residues. The V end lost 5 bases, the J end lost 7 bases, and 17 bases lay between the germline ends. Germline assignment: CDR1 SGHAT and CDR2 FQNNGV.